This entry is about one TCR beta chain. The antigen is undetermined. The source of the sample is a study of T cell responses to AZD1222 COVID-19 vaccine. General study points: Repertoire collection took place solely once the T cell response had peaked. AZD1222 recipients seropositive at baseline numbered only 5 to 7. Unmutated variant regions are reportedly the target of nearly half of TCRs that are spike-specific. Clonal diversity was possibly underestimated; the donors were predominantly white British and more often female.

Sequencing used immunoSEQ multiplex PCR; TCRdb keeps in-frame clones, though not all of them. Seen here are approximately 61,000 clones, around 81% observed once, and the top ten hold roughly 25%. Material: peripheral blood, obtained 28 days after the second AZD1222 dose. This clonotype originated in an adult who received the AZD1222 COVID-19 vaccine.

The DNA for the CDR3 is TGTGCCAGCTGTCCCCGGGACAGGGACATTCAGTACTTC. Its translation: CASCPRDRDIQYF. The V gene is TRBV2, the J gene TRBJ2-4; 9 bases agree with TRBD1. V lost 8 bases, J lost 8 bases, and 7 bases stayed unmatched. This CDR3 is 13 amino acids long. Per the germline V gene, CDR1 is SNHLY and CDR2 is FYNNEI.